A selection of T cell receptor beta chains follows, all from one sample in a study of shared clonotypes between healthy human individuals. TCRdb's table, derived via immunoSEQ multiplex PCR, lists solely in-frame clones and lacks some. The repertoire consists of 2,500,000 or so clones, with just under 95% occurring once and the leading ten covering roughly 0.34%. Sequencing used naive CD4+ T cells from PBMCs. The receptors here all came from a man aged 18 to 29 in good health. Some clones in this sample may be carry-over from other donors' samples. Each CDR3 is given with its conserved first and last residue. The order of the fields is V gene, CDR3 protein.

TRBV6-4	CASGDTEAFF
TRBV28	CASRDRETGNTIYF
TRBV11-3	CASSEGQGAGTF
TRBV5-1	CASSLARGYEQYF
TRBV28	CASSLSKGKGEQYF
TRBV12-5	CASGSGQGEFF
TRBV27	CATRRWTSGTSYFSYEQYF
TRBV28	CASSPLRAGTNYGYTF
TRBV7-9	CASGSSGNTIYF
TRBV5-6	CASSPQPGNTEAFF
TRBV5-1	CASRPDRGRIQETQYF
TRBV7-2	CASSLPRGRDYEQYF
TRBV28	CASSFSRGRGGTQYF
TRBV29-1	CSVRRGEGPPYRYTF
TRBV5-4	CASSLAGGNTQYF
TRBV11-3	CASSIRQGSYEQYF
TRBV27	CASSLYGHSFSGNTIYF
TRBV2	CASRDWGETQYF
TRBV5-6	CASSVVGGPEETQYF
TRBV2	CASSETGTSGSIF
TRBV7-2	CASSSYSGTVGELFF
TRBV12-5	CASGLGTGVTQYF
TRBV7-9	CASSPPGLAYNEQFF
TRBV10-2	CASGTSGADTQYF
TRBV27	CASTWRGNRYEQYF
TRBV5-1	CASSLDSQSGELFF
TRBV25-1	CASSVKGARDEQFF
TRBV19	CASSIKAAANYGYTF
TRBV11-3	CASSPGQGAGANVLTF
TRBV9	CASRVRGRMNTEAFF
TRBV2	CASRGVASNTEAFF
TRBV2	CAGRTDNEKLFF
TRBV6-6	CASSYAPGPYEQYF
TRBV5-1	CASNRDRGEKLFF
TRBV19	CASSTRGGLGTEAFF
TRBV6-1	CASIGTGTYEQYF
TRBV27	CACQGRVGQSPLHF
TRBV29-1	CSVEGGLRNEKLFF
TRBV28	CASSFHPGGFGLAGELFF
TRBV2	CASRTNHEKLFF
TRBV6-5	CASSYSQGYNEQFF
TRBV28	CASSSGSQGYNEQFF
TRBV7-8	CASSLGRIQGGEQYF
TRBV7-2	CASSLYGFMNTEAFF
TRBV11-2	CASSLGPTNTGELFF
TRBV10-3	CAISGQGMNTEAFF
TRBV18	CASSPGKTGANEKLFF
TRBV28	CASSPGGRAGETQYF
TRBV5-1	CASSSAGTATYEQYF